The 2 T cell receptor beta chains below were found in one sample sequenced in a study of immune heterogeneity within non-small cell lung tumors. Multiplex PCR employing 32 V and 13 J primers generated amplicons of the TCR beta CDR3. TCRdb analysed the multiplex PCR reads with MiXCR anew, one entry per CDR3 protein. Counted here are 25,000 to 40,000 distinct CDR3 sequences, under 35% occurring once; the ten biggest clones make up about 4%. Bulk tumor genomic DNA constituted the template, at around 590 ng per sample. Collection of several biopsies per primary tumor, spaced far apart, took place during surgery. Each patient presented with untreated, newly diagnosed non-small cell lung cancer and received curative surgery. The specimen was lung tumor tissue. The receptors were sampled from a man aged 40-55 years with non-small cell lung cancer.

This clonotype was picked up a small number of times. The chain employs TRBV5-6 and TRBJ2-5; D not certain. The germline V gene encodes CDR1 SGHDT and CDR2 YYEEEE. The CDR3 has 16 residues. V was pared by 1 base and J by 0 bases, with 13 bases between. The CDR3 bases are TGTGCCAGCAGCTTGAGTAGGGCCCTACACCAAGAGACCCAGTACTTC. This codes for CASSLSRALHQETQYF.

This clonotype was seen repeatedly, ten times or more. This chain connects TRBV28 to TRBJ2-7; D is unresolved. Deletions cut 3 bases from V and 4 bases from J, with 7 bases between. Germline CDR1 reads MDHEN; CDR2 reads SYDVKM. The CDR3 spans 12 residues. As DNA, the CDR3 is TGTGCCAGCAGTTTTAGTGGTTACGAGCAGTACTTC. It is translated as CASSFSGYEQYF.